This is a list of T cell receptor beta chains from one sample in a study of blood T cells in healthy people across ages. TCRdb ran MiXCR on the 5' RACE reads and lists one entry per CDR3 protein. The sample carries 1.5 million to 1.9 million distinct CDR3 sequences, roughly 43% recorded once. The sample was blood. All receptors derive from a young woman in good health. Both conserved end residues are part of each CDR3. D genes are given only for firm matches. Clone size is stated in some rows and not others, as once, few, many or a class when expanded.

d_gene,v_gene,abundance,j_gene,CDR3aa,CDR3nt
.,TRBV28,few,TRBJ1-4,CASSFSGPRPNEKLFF,TGTGCCAGCAGTTTCTCCGGGCCGAGACCTAATGAAAAACTGTTTTTT
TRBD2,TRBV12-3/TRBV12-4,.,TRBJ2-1,CASTLSGFSSYNEQFF,TGTGCCAGCACTCTTAGCGGGTTTAGCTCCTACAATGAGCAGTTCTTC
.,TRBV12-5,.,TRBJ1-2,CASGLVRGIYGYTF,TGTGCTAGTGGTTTGGTACGAGGGATCTATGGCTACACCTTC
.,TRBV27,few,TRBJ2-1,CASSLSWGQGYNEQFF,TGTGCCAGCAGTTTATCTTGGGGGCAGGGATACAATGAGCAGTTCTTC
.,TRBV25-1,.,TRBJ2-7,CASSDLQGSHKQYF,TGTGCCAGCAGTGATCTCCAGGGATCCCACAAGCAGTACTTC
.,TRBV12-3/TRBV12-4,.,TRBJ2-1,CASSLGGGAFRHNEQFF,TGTGCCAGCAGTTTAGGGGGCGGGGCATTTCGACACAATGAGCAGTTCTTC
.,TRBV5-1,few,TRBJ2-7,CASSLAGILSYEQYF,TGCGCCAGCAGCTTGGCAGGAATCCTCTCCTACGAGCAGTACTTC
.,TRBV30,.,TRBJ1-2,CAWSVAPHGYTF,TGTGCCTGGAGTGTAGCACCGCATGGCTACACCTTC
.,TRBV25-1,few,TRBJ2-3,CASSGSGHTDTQYF,TGTGCCAGCAGCGGAAGCGGACACACAGATACGCAGTATTTT
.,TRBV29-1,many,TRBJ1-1,CSVEGKMNTEAFF,TGCAGCGTTGAAGGGAAAATGAACACTGAAGCTTTCTTT
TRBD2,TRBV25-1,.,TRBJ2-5,CASSEFRGGSVETQYF,TGTGCCAGCAGTGAATTTCGTGGCGGGAGCGTCGAGACCCAGTACTTC
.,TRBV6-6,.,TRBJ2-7,CASSQDGAQSYEQYF,TGTGCCAGCAGCCAAGACGGGGCCCAGTCCTACGAGCAGTACTTC
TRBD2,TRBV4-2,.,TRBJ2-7,CASSPWTSGNNEQYF,TGTGCCAGCAGCCCGTGGACTAGCGGGAACAATGAGCAGTACTTC
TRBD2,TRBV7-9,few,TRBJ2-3,CASRFTSARTDTQYF,TGTGCCAGCAGGTTCACTAGCGCCCGCACAGATACGCAGTATTTT
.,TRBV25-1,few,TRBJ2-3,CASSESPGDGGTDTQYF,TGTGCCAGCAGTGAATCCCCCGGGGATGGGGGCACAGATACGCAGTATTTT
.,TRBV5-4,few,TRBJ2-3,CASSSLQGVDTQYF,TGTGCCAGCAGCTCTTTACAGGGAGTAGATACGCAGTATTTT
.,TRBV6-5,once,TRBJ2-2,CASSYGQYTGELFF,TGTGCCAGCAGTTACGGGCAATACACCGGGGAGCTGTTTTTT
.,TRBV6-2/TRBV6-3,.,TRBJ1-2,CASSYSPGQLNYGYTF,TGTGCCAGCAGTTACTCTCCGGGACAACTTAACTATGGCTACACCTTC
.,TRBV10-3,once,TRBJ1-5,CAISERDRNQPQHF,TGTGCCATCAGTGAAAGGGACCGAAATCAGCCCCAGCATTTT
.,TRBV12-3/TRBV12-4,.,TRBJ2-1,CASSSGAVEQFF,TGTGCCAGCAGTTCTGGGGCGGTTGAGCAGTTCTTC
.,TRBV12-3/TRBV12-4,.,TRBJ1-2,CASSLRKVITNYGYTF,TGTGCCAGCAGTTTAAGGAAGGTTATAACTAACTATGGCTACACCTTC
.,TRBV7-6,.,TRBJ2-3,CASSFAADRTDTQYF,TGTGCCAGCAGCTTCGCCGCCGACCGCACAGATACGCAGTATTTT
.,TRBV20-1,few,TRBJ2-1,CSALRTNNNEQFF,TGCAGTGCTCTCCGGACAAATAACAATGAGCAGTTCTTC
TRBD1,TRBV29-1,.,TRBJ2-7,CSVARGHRYEQYF,TGCAGCGTTGCCAGGGGGCATCGGTACGAGCAGTACTTC
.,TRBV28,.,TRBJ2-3,CASSFGSWGTDTQYF,TGTGCCAGCAGTTTTGGGAGTTGGGGCACAGATACGCAGTATTTT
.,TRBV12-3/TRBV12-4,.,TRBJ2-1,CASSSASLDLSDEQFF,TGTGCCAGCAGTTCCGCCTCTCTCGATTTATCCGATGAGCAGTTCTTC
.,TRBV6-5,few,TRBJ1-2,CASSNAGGIYGYTF,TGTGCCAGCAGTAACGCAGGAGGGATCTATGGCTACACCTTC
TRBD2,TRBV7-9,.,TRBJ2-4,CASSLAFGTTDIAKNIQYF,TGTGCCAGCAGCTTAGCCTTTGGGACTACCGACATAGCCAAAAACATTCAGTACTTC